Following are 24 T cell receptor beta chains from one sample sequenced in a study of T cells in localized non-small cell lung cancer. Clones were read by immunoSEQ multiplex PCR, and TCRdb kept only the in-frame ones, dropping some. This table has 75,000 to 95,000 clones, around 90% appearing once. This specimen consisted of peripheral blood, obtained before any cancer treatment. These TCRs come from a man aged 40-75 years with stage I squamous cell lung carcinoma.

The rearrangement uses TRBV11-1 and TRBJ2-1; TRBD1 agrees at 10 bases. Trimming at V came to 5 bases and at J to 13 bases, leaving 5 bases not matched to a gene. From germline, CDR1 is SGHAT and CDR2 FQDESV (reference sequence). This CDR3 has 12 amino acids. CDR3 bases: TGTGCCAGCAGCCGACAGGGGGCAGATCAGTTCTTC. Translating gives CASSRQGADQFF.

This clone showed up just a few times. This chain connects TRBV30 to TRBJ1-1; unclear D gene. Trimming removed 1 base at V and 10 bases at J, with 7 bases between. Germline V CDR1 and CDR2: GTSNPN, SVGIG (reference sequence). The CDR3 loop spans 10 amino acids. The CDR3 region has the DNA TGTGCCTGGAGTGAGGTAGTAGCTTTCTTT. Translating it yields CAWSEVVAFF.

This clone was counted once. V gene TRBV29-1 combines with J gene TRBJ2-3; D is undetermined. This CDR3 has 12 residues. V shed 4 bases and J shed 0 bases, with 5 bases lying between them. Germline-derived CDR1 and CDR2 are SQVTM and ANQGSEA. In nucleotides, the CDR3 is TGCAGCGTTGCTACTAGCACAGATACGCAGTATTTT. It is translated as CSVATSTDTQYF.

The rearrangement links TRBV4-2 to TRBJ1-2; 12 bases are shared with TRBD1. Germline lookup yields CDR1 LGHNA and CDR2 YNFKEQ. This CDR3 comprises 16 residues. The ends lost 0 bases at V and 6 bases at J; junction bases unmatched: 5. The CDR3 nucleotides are TGTGCCAGCAGCCAAGATCCCGGGACAGGGGGCGATGGCTACACCTTC. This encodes CASSQDPGTGGDGYTF.

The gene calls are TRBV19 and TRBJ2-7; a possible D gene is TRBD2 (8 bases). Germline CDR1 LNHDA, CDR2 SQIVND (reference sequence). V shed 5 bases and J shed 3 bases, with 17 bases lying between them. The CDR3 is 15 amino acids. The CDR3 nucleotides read TGTGCCAGTAGTTCGCCGGGAGGGGGCGTCTACGAGCAGTACTTC. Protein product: CASSSPGGGVYEQYF.

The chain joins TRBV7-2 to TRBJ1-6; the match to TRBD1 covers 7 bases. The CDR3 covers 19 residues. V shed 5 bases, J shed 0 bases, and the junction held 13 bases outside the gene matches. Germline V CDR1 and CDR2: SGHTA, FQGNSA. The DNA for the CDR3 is TGTGCCAGCAGCCATAAGGGGACAGCCACGAGCTCCTATAATTCACCCCTCCACTTT. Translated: CASSHKGTATSSYNSPLHF.

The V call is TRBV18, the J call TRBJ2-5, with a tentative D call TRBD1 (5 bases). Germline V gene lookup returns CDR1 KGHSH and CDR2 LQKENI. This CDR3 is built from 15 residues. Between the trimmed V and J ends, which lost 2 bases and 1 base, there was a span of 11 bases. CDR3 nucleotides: TGTGCCAGCTCACCATGGGGCGGTATCCAAGAGACCCAGTACTTC. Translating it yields CASSPWGGIQETQYF.

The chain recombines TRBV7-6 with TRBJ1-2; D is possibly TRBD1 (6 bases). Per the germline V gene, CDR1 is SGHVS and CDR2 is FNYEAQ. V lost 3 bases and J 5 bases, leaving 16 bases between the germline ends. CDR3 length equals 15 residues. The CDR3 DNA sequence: TGTGCCAGCAGCTTGTTGGGGGCGCCCCGGTATGGCTACACCTTC. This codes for CASSLLGAPRYGYTF.

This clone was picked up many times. CDR3 amino acids: CASSLGGSQPQHF. The CDR3 DNA sequence: TGTGCCAGCAGCTTAGGAGGGAGTCAGCCCCAGCATTTT. This rearrangement joins TRBV5-4 to TRBJ1-5; no reliable D call. Trimming shortened V by 2 bases and J by 6 bases, and 9 bases separated the two germline ends. The CDR3 has 13 residues. Germline V gives CDR1 SGHNT, CDR2 YYREEE (reference sequence).

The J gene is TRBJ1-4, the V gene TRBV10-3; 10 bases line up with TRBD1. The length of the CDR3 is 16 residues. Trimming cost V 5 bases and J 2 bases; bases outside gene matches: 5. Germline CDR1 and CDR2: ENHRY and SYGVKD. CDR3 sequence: CAISQTGGATNEKLFF. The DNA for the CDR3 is TGTGCCATCAGTCAGACAGGGGGCGCCACTAATGAAAAACTGTTTTTT.

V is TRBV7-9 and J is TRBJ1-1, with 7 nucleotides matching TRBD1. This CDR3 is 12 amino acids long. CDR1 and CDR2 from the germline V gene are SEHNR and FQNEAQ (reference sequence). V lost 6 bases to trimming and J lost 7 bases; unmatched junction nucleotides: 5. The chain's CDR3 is CASSSTGVEAFF. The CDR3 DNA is TGTGCCAGCAGTTCAACAGGGGTTGAAGCTTTCTTT.

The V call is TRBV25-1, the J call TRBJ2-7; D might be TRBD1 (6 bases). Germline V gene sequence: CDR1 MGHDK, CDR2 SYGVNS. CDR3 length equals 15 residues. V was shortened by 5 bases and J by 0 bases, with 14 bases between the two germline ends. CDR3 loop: CASSSLDSSSYEQYF. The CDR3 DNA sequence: TGTGCCAGCAGTTCCCTGGACAGCAGCTCCTACGAGCAGTACTTC.

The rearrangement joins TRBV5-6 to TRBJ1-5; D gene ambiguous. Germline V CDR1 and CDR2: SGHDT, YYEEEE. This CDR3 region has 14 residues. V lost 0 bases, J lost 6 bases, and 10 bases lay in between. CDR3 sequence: CASSLGHLAQPQHF. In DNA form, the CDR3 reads TGTGCCAGCAGCTTGGGACATTTGGCTCAGCCCCAGCATTTT.

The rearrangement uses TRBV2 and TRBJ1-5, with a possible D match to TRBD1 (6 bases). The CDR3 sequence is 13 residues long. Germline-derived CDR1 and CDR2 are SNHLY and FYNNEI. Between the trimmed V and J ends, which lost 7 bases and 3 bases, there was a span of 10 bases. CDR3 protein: CASTRDNNQPQHF. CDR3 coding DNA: TGTGCCAGCACCCGGGACAACAATCAGCCCCAGCATTTT.

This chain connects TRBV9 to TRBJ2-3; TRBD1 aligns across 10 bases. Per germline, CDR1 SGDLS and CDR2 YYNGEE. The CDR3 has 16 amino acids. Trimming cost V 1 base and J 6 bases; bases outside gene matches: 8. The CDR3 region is CASSVRGDRGYDTQYF. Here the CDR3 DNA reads TGTGCCAGCAGCGTACGGGGGGACAGGGGCTACGATACGCAGTATTTT. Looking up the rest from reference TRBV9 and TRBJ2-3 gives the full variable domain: DSGVTQTPKHLITATGQRVTLRCSPRSGDLSVYWYQQSLDQGLQFLIQYYNGEERAKGNILERFSAQQFPDLHSELNLSSLELGDSALYFCASSVRGDRGYDTQYFGPGTRLTVL.

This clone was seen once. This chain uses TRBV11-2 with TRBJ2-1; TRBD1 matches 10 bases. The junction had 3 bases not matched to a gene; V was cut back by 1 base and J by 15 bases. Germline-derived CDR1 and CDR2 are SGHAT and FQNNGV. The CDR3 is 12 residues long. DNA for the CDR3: TGTGCCAGCAGCTTAGCGCGGGACAGGGGGTTCTTC. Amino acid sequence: CASSLARDRGFF.

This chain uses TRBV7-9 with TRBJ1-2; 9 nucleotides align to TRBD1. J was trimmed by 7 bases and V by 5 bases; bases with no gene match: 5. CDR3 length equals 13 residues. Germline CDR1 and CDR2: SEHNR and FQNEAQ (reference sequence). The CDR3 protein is CASSVYRGLGYTF. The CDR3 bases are TGTGCCAGCAGCGTTTACAGGGGGCTTGGCTACACCTTC.

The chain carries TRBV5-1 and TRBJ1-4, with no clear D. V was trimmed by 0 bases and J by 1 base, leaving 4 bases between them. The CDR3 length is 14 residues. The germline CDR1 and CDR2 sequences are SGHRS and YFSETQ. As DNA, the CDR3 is TGCGCCAGCAGCTTGGGGGGAACTAATGAAAAACTGTTTTTT. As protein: CASSLGGTNEKLFF.

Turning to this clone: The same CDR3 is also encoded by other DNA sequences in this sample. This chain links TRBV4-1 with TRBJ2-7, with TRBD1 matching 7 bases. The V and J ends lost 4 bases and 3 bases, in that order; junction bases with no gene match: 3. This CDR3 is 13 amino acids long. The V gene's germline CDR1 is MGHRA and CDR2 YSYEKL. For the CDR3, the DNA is TGCGCCAGCAGCCGAGACAGGGTCTACGAGCAGTACTTC. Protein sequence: CASSRDRVYEQYF.

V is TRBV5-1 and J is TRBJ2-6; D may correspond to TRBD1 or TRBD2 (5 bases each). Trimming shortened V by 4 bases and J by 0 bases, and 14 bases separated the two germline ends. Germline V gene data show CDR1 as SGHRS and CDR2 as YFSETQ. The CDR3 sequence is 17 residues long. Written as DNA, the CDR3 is TGCGCCAGCAGCCAGCAGGGACCGAGCTCTGGGGCCAACGTCCTGACTTTC. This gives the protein CASSQQGPSSGANVLTF.

CDR3 protein: CATSGSGELFF. DNA for the CDR3: TGCGCCACCTCCGGCTCCGGGGAGCTGTTTTTT. The V gene is TRBV4-3, the J gene TRBJ2-2; D is uncertain. The V and J ends lost 10 bases and 6 bases respectively, with 9 bases between them. Germline loops: CDR1 LGHNA, CDR2 YSLEER. The CDR3 contains 11 residues.

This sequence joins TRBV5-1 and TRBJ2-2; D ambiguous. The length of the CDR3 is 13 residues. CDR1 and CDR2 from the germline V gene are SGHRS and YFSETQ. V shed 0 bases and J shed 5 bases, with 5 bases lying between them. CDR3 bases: TGCGCCAGCAGCTTGGCTGGAACCGGGGAGCTGTTTTTT. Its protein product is CASSLAGTGELFF.

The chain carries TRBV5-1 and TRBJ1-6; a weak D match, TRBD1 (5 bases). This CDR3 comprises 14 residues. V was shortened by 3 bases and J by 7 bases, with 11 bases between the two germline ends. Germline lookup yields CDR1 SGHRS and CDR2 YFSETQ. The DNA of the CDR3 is TGCGCCAGCAGCTCCGGGACTACGAATTCACCCCTCCACTTT. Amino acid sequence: CASSSGTTNSPLHF.

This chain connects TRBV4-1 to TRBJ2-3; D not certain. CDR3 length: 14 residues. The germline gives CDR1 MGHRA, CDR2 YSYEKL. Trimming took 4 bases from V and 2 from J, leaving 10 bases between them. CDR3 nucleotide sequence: TGCGCCAGCAGCCCCTCGGCAGACACAGATACGCAGTATTTT. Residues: CASSPSADTDTQYF.